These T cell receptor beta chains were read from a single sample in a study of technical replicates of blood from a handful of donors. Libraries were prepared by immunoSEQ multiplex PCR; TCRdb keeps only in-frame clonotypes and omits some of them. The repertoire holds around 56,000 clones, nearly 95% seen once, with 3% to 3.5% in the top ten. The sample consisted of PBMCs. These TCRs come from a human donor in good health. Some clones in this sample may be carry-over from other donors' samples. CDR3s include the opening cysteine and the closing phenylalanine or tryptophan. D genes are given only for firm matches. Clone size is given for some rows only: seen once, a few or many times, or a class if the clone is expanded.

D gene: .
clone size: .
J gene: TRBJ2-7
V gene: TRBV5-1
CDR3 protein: CASSLLGSYEQYF
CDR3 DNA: TGCGCCAGCAGCCTCCTCGGGTCCTACGAGCAGTACTTC

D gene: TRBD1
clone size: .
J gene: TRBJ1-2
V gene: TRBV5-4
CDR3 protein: CASSFWDSDGYTF
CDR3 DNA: TGTGCCAGCAGCTTCTGGGACAGCGATGGCTACACCTTC

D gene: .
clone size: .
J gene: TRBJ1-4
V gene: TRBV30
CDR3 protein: CAWSAPDRTNEKLFF
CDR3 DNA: TGTGCCTGGAGTGCCCCGGACAGAACTAATGAAAAACTGTTTTTT

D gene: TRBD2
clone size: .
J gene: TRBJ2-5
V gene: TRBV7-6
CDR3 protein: CASSLEASGETQYF
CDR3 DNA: TGTGCCAGCAGCTTAGAGGCTAGCGGGGAGACCCAGTACTTC

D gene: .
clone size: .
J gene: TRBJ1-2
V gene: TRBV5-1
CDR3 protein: CASSLGSVYGYTF
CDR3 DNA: TGCGCCAGCAGCTTGGGTTCTGTATATGGCTACACCTTC

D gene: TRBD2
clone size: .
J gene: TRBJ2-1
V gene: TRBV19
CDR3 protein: CASSLQAGGRDEQFF
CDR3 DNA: TGTGCCAGTAGTCTTCAAGCGGGGGGCAGGGATGAGCAGTTCTTC

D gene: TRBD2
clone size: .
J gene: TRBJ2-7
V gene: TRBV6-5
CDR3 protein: CASSRAGGITYEQYF
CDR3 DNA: TGTGCCAGCAGTCGAGCGGGAGGGATAACCTACGAGCAGTACTTC

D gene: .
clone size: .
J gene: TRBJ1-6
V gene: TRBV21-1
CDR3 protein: CASTPQVYNSPLHF
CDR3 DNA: TGTGCCAGCACCCCACAGGTCTATAATTCACCCCTCCACTTT

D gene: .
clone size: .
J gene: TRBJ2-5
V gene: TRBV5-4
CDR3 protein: CASSLVEEETQYF
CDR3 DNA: TGTGCCAGCAGCTTGGTGGAGGAAGAGACCCAGTACTTC

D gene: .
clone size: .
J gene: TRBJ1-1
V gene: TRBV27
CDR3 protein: CASRPQGTHTEAFF
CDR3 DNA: TGTGCCAGCAGGCCCCAGGGGACCCACACTGAAGCTTTCTTT

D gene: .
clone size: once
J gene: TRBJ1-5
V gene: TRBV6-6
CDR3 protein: CASTSGQFYTDQPQHF
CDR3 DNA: TGTGCCAGCACCTCCGGACAGTTCTATACCGATCAGCCCCAGCATTTT

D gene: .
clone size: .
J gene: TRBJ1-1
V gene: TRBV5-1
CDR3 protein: CASSFLRVGDTEAFF
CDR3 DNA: TGCGCCAGCAGTTTCCTGCGTGTCGGGGACACTGAAGCTTTCTTT

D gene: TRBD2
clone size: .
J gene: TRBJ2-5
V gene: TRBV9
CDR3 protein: CASSVAGGWETQYF
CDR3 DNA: TGTGCCAGCAGCGTAGCGGGAGGGTGGGAGACCCAGTACTTC

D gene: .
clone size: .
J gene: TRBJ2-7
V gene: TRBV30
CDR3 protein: CAWSVYAAGPGTYEQYF
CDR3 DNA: TGTGCCTGGAGTGTATACGCGGCCGGGCCGGGAACCTACGAGCAGTACTTC

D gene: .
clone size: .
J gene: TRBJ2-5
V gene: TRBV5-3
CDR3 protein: CARSKGSRKETQYF
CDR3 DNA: TGTGCCAGAAGCAAGGGGTCCAGGAAAGAGACCCAGTACTTC

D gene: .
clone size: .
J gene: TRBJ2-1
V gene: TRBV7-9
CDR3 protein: CASSGTYYNEQFF
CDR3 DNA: TGTGCCAGCAGCGGGACATACTACAATGAGCAGTTCTTC

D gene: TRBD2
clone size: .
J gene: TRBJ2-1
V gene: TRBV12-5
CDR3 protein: CASGLVLAGDNEQFF
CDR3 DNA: TGTGCTAGTGGTTTGGTACTAGCGGGAGACAATGAGCAGTTCTTC

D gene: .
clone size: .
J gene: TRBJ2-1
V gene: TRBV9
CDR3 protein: CASSVGGQPYNEQFF
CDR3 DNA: TGTGCCAGCAGCGTCGGGGGGCAGCCCTACAATGAGCAGTTCTTC

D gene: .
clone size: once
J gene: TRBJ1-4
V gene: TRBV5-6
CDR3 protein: CASSQNGFSEKLFF
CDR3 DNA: TGTGCCAGCAGCCAAAACGGGTTTAGTGAAAAACTGTTTTTT

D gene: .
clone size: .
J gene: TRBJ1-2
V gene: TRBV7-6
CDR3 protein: CASSHAGGYGYTF
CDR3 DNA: TGTGCCAGCAGCCATGCGGGGGGCTATGGCTACACCTTC

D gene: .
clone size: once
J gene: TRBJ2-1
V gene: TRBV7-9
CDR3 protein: CASSLGDSSYNEQFF
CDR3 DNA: TGTGCCAGCAGCTTAGGAGATAGCTCCTACAATGAGCAGTTCTTC

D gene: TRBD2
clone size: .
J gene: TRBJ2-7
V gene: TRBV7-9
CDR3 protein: CASSSGLAGVIYEQYF
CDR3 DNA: TGTGCCAGCAGCTCAGGACTAGCGGGAGTCATCTACGAGCAGTACTTC

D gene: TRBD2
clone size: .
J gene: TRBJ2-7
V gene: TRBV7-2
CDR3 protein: CASSPPIAGRGYEQYF
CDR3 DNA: TGTGCCAGCAGCCCCCCGATAGCGGGACGGGGATACGAGCAGTACTTC

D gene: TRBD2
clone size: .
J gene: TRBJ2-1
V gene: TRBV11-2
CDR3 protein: CASSLDSGRRGEQFF
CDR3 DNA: TGTGCCAGCAGCTTAGATAGCGGGAGGCGGGGTGAGCAGTTCTTC

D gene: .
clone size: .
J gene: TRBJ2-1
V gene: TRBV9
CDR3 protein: CASSVNNGLVDEQFF
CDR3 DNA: TGTGCCAGCAGCGTAAACAATGGGCTGGTGGATGAGCAGTTCTTC

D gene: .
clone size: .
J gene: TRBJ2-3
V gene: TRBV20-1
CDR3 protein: CSASPGTQYF
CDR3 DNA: TGCAGTGCTAGCCCAGGAACGCAGTATTTT

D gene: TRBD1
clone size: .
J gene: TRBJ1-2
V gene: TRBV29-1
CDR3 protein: CSAGQGIYTF
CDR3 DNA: TGCAGCGCTGGACAGGGAATCTACACCTTC

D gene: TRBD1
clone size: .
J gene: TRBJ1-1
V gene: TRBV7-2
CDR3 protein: CASSLEPGGNTEAFF
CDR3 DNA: TGTGCCAGCAGCTTAGAACCAGGGGGGAACACTGAAGCTTTCTTT

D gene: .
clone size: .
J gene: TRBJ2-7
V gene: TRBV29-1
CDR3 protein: CSALFSPSGEQYF
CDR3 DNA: TGCAGCGCCCTTTTTAGCCCCTCGGGCGAGCAGTACTTC

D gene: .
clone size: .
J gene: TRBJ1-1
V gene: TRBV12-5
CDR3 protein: CASGLSPVGRSGTEAFF
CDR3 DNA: TGTGCTAGTGGTTTGTCCCCCGTTGGCCGGTCAGGCACTGAAGCTTTCTTT

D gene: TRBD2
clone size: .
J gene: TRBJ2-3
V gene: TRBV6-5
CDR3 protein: CASSYSSGGGTDTQYF
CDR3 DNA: TGTGCCAGCAGTTACTCCTCGGGGGGGGGCACAGATACGCAGTATTTT

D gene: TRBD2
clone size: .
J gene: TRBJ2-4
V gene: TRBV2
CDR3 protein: CASSLGTSGRARAKNIQYF
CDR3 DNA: TGTGCCAGCAGTCTCGGGACTAGCGGGAGGGCCCGGGCCAAAAACATTCAGTACTTC

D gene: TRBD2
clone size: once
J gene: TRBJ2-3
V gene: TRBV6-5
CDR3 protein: CASSHTGGVGDTQYF
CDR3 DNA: TGTGCCAGCAGCCATACGGGGGGGGTAGGTGATACGCAGTATTTT

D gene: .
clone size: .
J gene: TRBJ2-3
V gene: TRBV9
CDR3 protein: CASSDRQSTDTQYF
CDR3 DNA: TGTGCCAGCAGCGATCGACAGAGCACAGATACGCAGTATTTT

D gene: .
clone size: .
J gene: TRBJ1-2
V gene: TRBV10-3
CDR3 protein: CAISEHSYGYTF
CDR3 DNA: TGTGCCATCAGTGAGCACAGCTATGGCTACACCTTC

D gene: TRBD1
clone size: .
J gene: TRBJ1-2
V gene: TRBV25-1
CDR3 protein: CASSQGQGNYGYTF
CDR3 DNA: TGTGCCAGCAGTCAAGGACAGGGGAACTATGGCTACACCTTC

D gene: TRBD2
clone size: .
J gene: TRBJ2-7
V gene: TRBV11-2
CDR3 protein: CASSLASGGAYEQYF
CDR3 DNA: TGTGCCAGCAGCTTAGCCAGCGGGGGGGCCTACGAGCAGTACTTC

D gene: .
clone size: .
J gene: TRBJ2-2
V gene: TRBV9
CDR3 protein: CASSVGGGSYAGELFF
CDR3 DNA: TGTGCCAGCAGCGTAGGTGGAGGGAGCTACGCCGGGGAGCTGTTTTTT

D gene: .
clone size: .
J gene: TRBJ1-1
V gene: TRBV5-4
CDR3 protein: CASSFGGAGLKEAFF
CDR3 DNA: TGTGCCAGCAGCTTTGGAGGGGCAGGCTTGAAGGAAGCTTTCTTT

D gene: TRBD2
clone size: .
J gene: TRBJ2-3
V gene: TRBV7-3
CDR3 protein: CASSPIAGLSTDTQYF
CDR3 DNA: TGTGCCAGCAGCCCTATAGCGGGTCTTAGCACAGATACGCAGTATTTT

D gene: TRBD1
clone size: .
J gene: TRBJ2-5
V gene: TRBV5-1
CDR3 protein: CASSKGQGAETQYF
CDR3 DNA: TGCGCCAGCAGCAAAGGACAGGGGGCCGAGACCCAGTACTTC

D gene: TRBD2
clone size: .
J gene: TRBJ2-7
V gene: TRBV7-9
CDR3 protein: CASSSTAGLAGYEQYF
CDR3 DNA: TGTGCCAGCAGCTCCACCGCGGGACTAGCGGGCTACGAGCAGTACTTC

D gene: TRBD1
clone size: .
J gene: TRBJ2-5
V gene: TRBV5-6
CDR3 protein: CASSKGQGETQYF
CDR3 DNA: TGTGCCAGCAGCAAGGGACAGGGGGAGACCCAGTACTTC

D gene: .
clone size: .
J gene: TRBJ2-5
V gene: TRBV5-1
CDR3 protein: CASSPGGKETQYF
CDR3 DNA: TGCGCCAGCAGCCCCGGGGGAAAAGAGACCCAGTACTTC

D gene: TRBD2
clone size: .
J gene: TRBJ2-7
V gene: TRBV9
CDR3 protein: CASSVAGAGGYEQYF
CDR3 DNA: TGTGCCAGCAGCGTAGCAGGAGCGGGAGGATACGAGCAGTACTTC

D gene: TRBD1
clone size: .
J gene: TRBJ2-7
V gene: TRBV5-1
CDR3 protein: CASSLGDSVYEQYF
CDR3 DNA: TGCGCCAGCAGCTTGGGGGACAGCGTCTACGAGCAGTACTTC

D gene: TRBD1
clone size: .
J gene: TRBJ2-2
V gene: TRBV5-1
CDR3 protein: CASSLKKTGGNTGELFF
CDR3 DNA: TGCGCCAGCAGCTTGAAAAAGACAGGGGGAAACACCGGGGAGCTGTTTTTT

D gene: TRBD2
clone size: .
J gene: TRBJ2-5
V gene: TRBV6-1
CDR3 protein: CASSEAPLAGQETQYF
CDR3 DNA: TGTGCCAGCAGTGAAGCACCCCTAGCGGGGCAAGAGACCCAGTACTTC

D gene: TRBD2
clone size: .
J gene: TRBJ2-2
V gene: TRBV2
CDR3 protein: CASRGSGRNTGELFF
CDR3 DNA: TGTGCCAGCAGAGGGAGCGGGAGGAACACCGGGGAGCTGTTTTTT

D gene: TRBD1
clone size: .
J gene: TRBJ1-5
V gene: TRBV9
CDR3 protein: CASSVGAQGAYQPQHF
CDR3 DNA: TGTGCCAGCAGCGTAGGCGCCCAGGGGGCCTATCAGCCCCAGCATTTT

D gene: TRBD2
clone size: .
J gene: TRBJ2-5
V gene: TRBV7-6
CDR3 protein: CASSLVAGGFQETQYF
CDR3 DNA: TGTGCCAGCAGCTTAGTAGCGGGGGGCTTCCAAGAGACCCAGTACTTC

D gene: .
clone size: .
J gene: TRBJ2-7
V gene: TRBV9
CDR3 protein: CASSVATGSYEQYF
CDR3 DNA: TGTGCCAGCAGCGTAGCTACAGGCTCCTACGAGCAGTACTTC

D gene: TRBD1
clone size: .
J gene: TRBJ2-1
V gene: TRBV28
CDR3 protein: CASSTLTGVDEQFF
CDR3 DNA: TGTGCCAGCAGTACCCTGACAGGGGTCGATGAGCAGTTCTTC

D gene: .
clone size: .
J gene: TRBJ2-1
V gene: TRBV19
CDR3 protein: CASSIPGESYNEQFF
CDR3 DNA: TGTGCCAGTAGTATCCCCGGGGAATCCTACAATGAGCAGTTCTTC

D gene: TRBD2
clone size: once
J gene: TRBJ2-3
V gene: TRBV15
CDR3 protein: CATSRGSGGADTQYF
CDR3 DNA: TGTGCCACCAGCAGAGGTAGCGGGGGGGCGGATACGCAGTATTTT